A selection of T cell receptor beta chains follows, all from one sample in a study of shared clonotypes between healthy human individuals. Generated by immunoSEQ multiplex PCR, the TCRdb table keeps only in-frame clones and is missing some. The top ten clones hold 50% of a sample with around 99,000 clones, 68% of them seen once. The sequenced material came from memory CD8+ T cells sorted from blood. The receptors were sampled from a man aged 25 to 40 in good health. Each CDR3 is given with its conserved first and last residue. Each record gives: clone size, D gene, J gene, V gene, CDR3 protein, CDR3 DNA. A D gene is named only where the DNA matches it firmly. Not every row has a clone size; where given, it reads once, few, many or a size class.

clone_size: .; d_call: .; j_call: TRBJ2-7; v_call: TRBV27; cdr3_aa: CASSYGGWNEQYF; cdr3_nt: TGTGCCAGCAGTTATGGCGGCTGGAACGAGCAGTACTTC
clone_size: .; d_call: TRBD1; j_call: TRBJ1-1; v_call: TRBV2; cdr3_aa: CASSDVNRDRGTEAFF; cdr3_nt: TGTGCCAGCAGCGATGTCAACCGGGACAGGGGAACTGAAGCTTTCTTT
clone_size: .; d_call: .; j_call: TRBJ2-1; v_call: TRBV5-4; cdr3_aa: CASSLSDYNEQFF; cdr3_nt: TGTGCCAGCAGCTTATCCGATTACAATGAGCAGTTCTTC
clone_size: .; d_call: .; j_call: TRBJ2-5; v_call: TRBV7-9; cdr3_aa: CASSPPNFQETQYF; cdr3_nt: TGTGCCAGCAGCCCACCTAATTTCCAAGAGACCCAGTACTTC
clone_size: .; d_call: TRBD2; j_call: TRBJ2-4; v_call: TRBV29-1; cdr3_aa: CSVDGAGGPDKNIQYF; cdr3_nt: TGCAGCGTTGACGGAGCGGGAGGGCCTGACAAAAACATTCAGTACTTC
clone_size: .; d_call: .; j_call: TRBJ1-5; v_call: TRBV15; cdr3_aa: CATSSSVGSNQPQHF; cdr3_nt: TGTGCCACCAGCTCCTCGGTTGGGAGCAATCAGCCCCAGCATTTT
clone_size: .; d_call: .; j_call: TRBJ1-1; v_call: TRBV27; cdr3_aa: CASSSVNTEAFF; cdr3_nt: TGTGCCAGCAGTTCGGTGAACACTGAAGCTTTCTTT
clone_size: many; d_call: .; j_call: TRBJ2-2; v_call: TRBV21-1; cdr3_aa: CAGQREWTGELFF; cdr3_nt: TGTGCCGGACAGAGGGAATGGACCGGGGAGCTGTTTTTT
clone_size: .; d_call: TRBD1; j_call: TRBJ1-5; v_call: TRBV19; cdr3_aa: CASSPLPDRDRQPQHF; cdr3_nt: TGTGCCAGTAGTCCCCTCCCCGACAGGGATCGTCAGCCCCAGCATTTT
clone_size: .; d_call: .; j_call: TRBJ1-4; v_call: TRBV4-2; cdr3_aa: CASSQVSEKLFF; cdr3_nt: TGTGCCAGCAGCCAAGTTTCTGAAAAACTGTTTTTT
clone_size: .; d_call: .; j_call: TRBJ2-1; v_call: TRBV5-6; cdr3_aa: CASSFLFVPSVANEQFF; cdr3_nt: TGTGCCAGCAGCTTTCTATTCGTCCCTTCAGTCGCCAATGAGCAGTTCTTC
clone_size: .; d_call: .; j_call: TRBJ2-7; v_call: TRBV6-5; cdr3_aa: CASSYSFVSTYEQYF; cdr3_nt: TGTGCCAGCAGTTACTCTTTTGTTTCTACCTACGAGCAGTACTTC
clone_size: .; d_call: TRBD1; j_call: TRBJ2-1; v_call: TRBV5-1; cdr3_aa: CASRAGGDEQFF; cdr3_nt: TGCGCCAGCAGGGCAGGGGGAGATGAGCAGTTCTTC
clone_size: .; d_call: .; j_call: TRBJ2-1; v_call: TRBV11-2; cdr3_aa: CASSPEFLGNNEQFF; cdr3_nt: TGTGCCAGCAGCCCGGAGTTCCTGGGAAACAATGAGCAGTTCTTC
clone_size: few; d_call: .; j_call: TRBJ1-2; v_call: TRBV19; cdr3_aa: CASSIPLNQLYGYTF; cdr3_nt: TGTGCCAGTAGTATACCCCTCAACCAACTATATGGCTACACCTTC
clone_size: .; d_call: .; j_call: TRBJ2-7; v_call: TRBV6-1; cdr3_aa: CASSFSHYEQYF; cdr3_nt: TGTGCCAGCAGTTTCTCCCACTACGAGCAGTACTTC
clone_size: many; d_call: .; j_call: TRBJ2-7; v_call: TRBV15; cdr3_aa: CATSRDREWHEQYF; cdr3_nt: TGTGCCACCAGCAGAGACAGGGAGTGGCACGAGCAGTACTTC
clone_size: .; d_call: .; j_call: TRBJ2-1; v_call: TRBV7-8; cdr3_aa: CASSPGDEQFF; cdr3_nt: TGTGCCAGCTCCCCGGGAGATGAGCAGTTCTTC
clone_size: .; d_call: .; j_call: TRBJ2-3; v_call: TRBV6-1; cdr3_aa: CASHGGMSTDTQYF; cdr3_nt: TGTGCCAGCCACGGCGGGATGAGCACAGATACGCAGTATTTT
clone_size: .; d_call: TRBD1; j_call: TRBJ2-7; v_call: TRBV7-6; cdr3_aa: CASSFQTGGTYEQYF; cdr3_nt: TGTGCCAGCAGCTTTCAGACAGGGGGCACCTACGAGCAGTACTTC
clone_size: .; d_call: TRBD1; j_call: TRBJ1-4; v_call: TRBV7-8; cdr3_aa: CASSLGQRQKLFF; cdr3_nt: TGTGCCAGCAGCTTGGGACAGAGACAAAAACTGTTTTTT
clone_size: many; d_call: .; j_call: TRBJ2-7; v_call: TRBV13; cdr3_aa: CASSSGLGESSYEQYF; cdr3_nt: TGTGCCAGCAGCTCCGGTCTGGGGGAAAGCTCCTACGAGCAGTACTTC
clone_size: .; d_call: .; j_call: TRBJ2-1; v_call: TRBV10-2; cdr3_aa: CASSEPGWLYEQFF; cdr3_nt: TGCGCCAGCAGTGAGCCGGGATGGCTATATGAGCAGTTCTTC
clone_size: .; d_call: .; j_call: TRBJ1-2; v_call: TRBV19; cdr3_aa: CASSIGGSAPYGYTF; cdr3_nt: TGTGCCAGTAGTATAGGGGGCAGCGCCCCGTATGGCTACACCTTC
clone_size: .; d_call: .; j_call: TRBJ2-1; v_call: TRBV7-2; cdr3_aa: CASSLTRPVPYNEQFF; cdr3_nt: TGTGCCAGCAGCCTAACCAGGCCAGTCCCCTACAATGAGCAGTTCTTC
clone_size: .; d_call: .; j_call: TRBJ1-1; v_call: TRBV11-2; cdr3_aa: CASSLDQVGGTEAFF; cdr3_nt: TGTGCCAGCAGCTTAGATCAGGTTGGCGGCACTGAAGCTTTCTTT
clone_size: .; d_call: .; j_call: TRBJ2-3; v_call: TRBV14; cdr3_aa: CASTPETKRIGTQYF; cdr3_nt: TGTGCCAGCACCCCCGAGACTAAAAGAATTGGTACGCAGTATTTT
clone_size: once; d_call: TRBD2; j_call: TRBJ2-1; v_call: TRBV30; cdr3_aa: CAGEGAYNEQFF; cdr3_nt: TGTGCCGGGGAGGGAGCCTACAATGAGCAGTTCTTC
clone_size: .; d_call: .; j_call: TRBJ1-1; v_call: TRBV7-6; cdr3_aa: CASSYEGATEAFF; cdr3_nt: TGTGCCAGCAGCTACGAAGGAGCCACTGAAGCTTTCTTT
clone_size: .; d_call: TRBD2; j_call: TRBJ2-3; v_call: TRBV5-4; cdr3_aa: CASSSLGTSKDTQYF; cdr3_nt: TGTGCCAGCAGTTCGCTAGGGACTAGTAAGGATACGCAGTATTTT
clone_size: .; d_call: .; j_call: TRBJ1-3; v_call: TRBV25-1; cdr3_aa: CASSDSGTHSGNTIYF; cdr3_nt: TGTGCCAGCAGTGACTCCGGGACACACAGTGGAAACACCATATATTTT
clone_size: .; d_call: .; j_call: TRBJ1-1; v_call: TRBV2; cdr3_aa: CASTPLWGAAEAFF; cdr3_nt: TGTGCCAGCACCCCCCTCTGGGGGGCGGCTGAAGCTTTCTTT
clone_size: .; d_call: .; j_call: TRBJ2-6; v_call: TRBV4-1; cdr3_aa: CASSQEPVAGANVLTF; cdr3_nt: TGCGCCAGCAGCCAAGAACCAGTCGCTGGGGCCAACGTCCTGACTTTC
clone_size: once; d_call: .; j_call: TRBJ2-5; v_call: TRBV7-8; cdr3_aa: CASSTLSQQGQETQYF; cdr3_nt: TGTGCCAGCAGCACCCTTTCGCAACAGGGCCAAGAGACCCAGTACTTC
clone_size: .; d_call: .; j_call: TRBJ2-5; v_call: TRBV25-1; cdr3_aa: CASSVPSSQETQYF; cdr3_nt: TGTGCCAGCAGTGTACCCTCCAGTCAAGAGACCCAGTACTTC
clone_size: .; d_call: TRBD1; j_call: TRBJ1-1; v_call: TRBV28; cdr3_aa: CASRQGYTEAFF; cdr3_nt: TGTGCCAGCAGACAGGGGTATACTGAAGCTTTCTTT
clone_size: .; d_call: .; j_call: TRBJ2-1; v_call: TRBV29-1; cdr3_aa: CSVDVAASQDEQFF; cdr3_nt: TGCAGCGTCGATGTTGCGGCTAGCCAAGATGAGCAGTTCTTC
clone_size: .; d_call: TRBD1; j_call: TRBJ2-7; v_call: TRBV28; cdr3_aa: CASSPRPGTGPYEQYF; cdr3_nt: TGTGCCAGCAGCCCCCGGCCCGGGACAGGACCCTACGAGCAGTACTTC
clone_size: .; d_call: TRBD1; j_call: TRBJ2-1; v_call: TRBV14; cdr3_aa: CASSQDRGQGGEQFF; cdr3_nt: TGTGCCAGCAGCCAAGATCGCGGACAGGGTGGTGAGCAGTTCTTC
clone_size: once; d_call: .; j_call: TRBJ2-7; v_call: TRBV6-5; cdr3_aa: CATAFTYEQYF; cdr3_nt: TGTGCCACCGCATTTACCTACGAGCAGTACTTC
clone_size: .; d_call: TRBD1; j_call: TRBJ2-1; v_call: TRBV4-3; cdr3_aa: CASSQAGTGFKNEQFF; cdr3_nt: TGCGCCAGCAGCCAAGCAGGGACAGGGTTTAAGAATGAGCAGTTCTTC
clone_size: few; d_call: .; j_call: TRBJ1-5; v_call: TRBV27; cdr3_aa: CASSLMGNLPQHF; cdr3_nt: TGTGCCAGCAGTTTAATGGGGAATTTACCCCAGCATTTT
clone_size: .; d_call: .; j_call: TRBJ2-5; v_call: TRBV19; cdr3_aa: CASSITARGAFQGIETQYF; cdr3_nt: TGTGCCAGTAGTATCACGGCCCGGGGGGCTTTCCAGGGTATAGAGACCCAGTACTTC
clone_size: few; d_call: .; j_call: TRBJ2-2; v_call: TRBV6-1; cdr3_aa: CASSAREAGELFF; cdr3_nt: TGTGCCAGCAGTGCCAGGGAGGCCGGGGAGCTGTTTTTT
clone_size: .; d_call: .; j_call: TRBJ2-1; v_call: TRBV30; cdr3_aa: CAWKSTYNEQFF; cdr3_nt: TGTGCCTGGAAGAGCACCTACAATGAGCAGTTCTTC
clone_size: few; d_call: .; j_call: TRBJ2-7; v_call: TRBV27; cdr3_aa: CASSLGPPYEQYF; cdr3_nt: TGTGCCAGCAGTTTGGGTCCCCCCTACGAGCAGTACTTC
clone_size: .; d_call: .; j_call: TRBJ2-1; v_call: TRBV20-1; cdr3_aa: CSGVGYNEQFF; cdr3_nt: TGCAGTGGTGTTGGGTACAATGAGCAGTTCTTC
clone_size: .; d_call: TRBD2; j_call: TRBJ2-1; v_call: TRBV4-3; cdr3_aa: CASSQESSGGYNEQFF; cdr3_nt: TGCGCCAGCAGCCAAGAGTCCAGCGGGGGCTATAATGAGCAGTTCTTC
clone_size: .; d_call: TRBD2; j_call: TRBJ2-1; v_call: TRBV5-3; cdr3_aa: CASSLELAGAVF; cdr3_nt: TGTGCCAGCAGCTTGGAACTAGCGGGAGCGGTCTTC
clone_size: few; d_call: TRBD2; j_call: TRBJ2-3; v_call: TRBV11-2; cdr3_aa: CASSLAGLAFPDTQYF; cdr3_nt: TGTGCCAGCAGCTTAGCGGGACTAGCTTTCCCAGATACGCAGTATTTT
clone_size: .; d_call: .; j_call: TRBJ2-1; v_call: TRBV7-2; cdr3_aa: CASSSHNEQFF; cdr3_nt: TGTGCCAGCAGCTCGCACAATGAGCAGTTCTTC
clone_size: .; d_call: .; j_call: TRBJ1-2; v_call: TRBV4-3; cdr3_aa: CASSQDSTRYGYTF; cdr3_nt: TGCGCCAGCAGCCAAGACTCGACACGATATGGCTACACCTTC
clone_size: .; d_call: TRBD2; j_call: TRBJ2-1; v_call: TRBV29-1; cdr3_aa: CSVEAGGTRLNEQFF; cdr3_nt: TGCAGCGTTGAGGCTGGGGGGACTAGGCTAAATGAGCAGTTCTTC
clone_size: once; d_call: .; j_call: TRBJ2-1; v_call: TRBV5-1; cdr3_aa: CASSLEVPNEQFF; cdr3_nt: TGCGCCAGCAGCTTAGAGGTTCCTAATGAGCAGTTCTTC